The 8 T cell receptor beta chains below were found in one sample sequenced in a study of naive and memory T cell subsets. The beta constant-region primer was an equimolar mix of two oligonucleotides covering TRBC1 and TRBC2. Ligated cDNA was amplified by four rounds of PCR with nested alpha and beta constant-region primers and SP2. TCRdb re-called the UMI-ligation and nested PCR reads with MiXCR, one entry per CDR3 protein. The sample lists about 160,000 distinct CDR3 sequences, roughly 22% occurring once. Their cognate antigens are unknown. Broader study findings: Naive repertoires, especially CD8, held a few larger clonotypes, possibly memory cells re-expressing CD45RA.

Sequencing was performed on naive CD4+ T cells from blood. Every receptor here comes from a human donor in good health.

The J gene is TRBJ2-7, the V gene TRBV30, with D possibly being TRBD1 (5 bases). This CDR3 comprises 13 residues. The V end was cut by 3 bases, the J end by 2 bases, with 11 bases between. From germline, CDR1 is GTSNPN and CDR2 SVGIG (reference sequence). The CDR3 protein is CAWSPTDAYEQYF. The CDR3 bases are TGTGCCTGGAGCCCGACAGATGCCTACGAGCAGTACTTC.

A few counts support this clonotype. The genes are TRBV9 and TRBJ2-2; 8 bases match TRBD2. This CDR3 has 14 amino acids. V lost 5 bases to trimming and J lost 1 base; unmatched junction nucleotides: 1. The germline gives CDR1 SGDLS, CDR2 YYNGEE. In DNA, the CDR3 is TGTGCCAGCAGGGGACTAGGGAACACCGGGGAGCTGTTTTTT. This translates into CASRGLGNTGELFF.

The J gene is TRBJ2-3, the V gene TRBV7-9; no clear D gene. The V end was cut by 0 bases, the J end by 4 bases, with 2 bases between. Looked up from germline, CDR1 is SEHNR and CDR2 is FQNEAQ (reference sequence). The CDR3 is 12 residues long. The CDR3 sequence: CASSLAPDTQYF. The CDR3 DNA is TGTGCCAGCAGCTTAGCCCCAGATACGCAGTATTTT.

As for this clonotype: Compared with germline, one end of the junction differs, possibly owing to a read error. The chain has TRBV28 and TRBJ1-5, with TRBD1 identical over 9 bases. The CDR3 contains 14 residues. In germline, CDR1 is MDHEN, CDR2 SYDVKM. CDR3 nucleotides: TGTGCCAGCAGTTACACAGGGGGCAAGCAGCCCCAGCATTTT. Protein: CASSYTGGKQPQHF.

The V gene is TRBV28, the J gene TRBJ1-1; no firm D call. Germline CDR1 is MDHEN and CDR2 is SYDVKM. V was shortened by 8 bases and J by 11 bases, with 12 bases between the two germline ends. CDR3 length: 10 residues. This CDR3 is CASGLHRAFF. The CDR3 nucleotides read TGTGCCAGCGGACTACATCGGGCTTTCTTT.

The table lists this clonotype with a few counts. An end of the junction differs from the germline gene, which may be a read error. The chain recombines TRBV6-5 with TRBJ2-1; the D is unclear. Germline V lookup: CDR1 MNHEY, CDR2 SVGAGI. The CDR3 extends over 14 amino acids. CDR3 nucleotide sequence: TGTGCCAGCAGTAACTCGGGCTCCTACAATGAGCAGTTCTTC. This encodes CASSNSGSYNEQFF.

J is TRBJ2-4 and V is TRBV7-8; possibly TRBD1 for D (6 bases). The CDR3 runs to 16 residues. V lost 1 base, J lost 3 bases, and 13 bases lay in between. Germline CDR1 and CDR2: SGHVS and FQNEAQ. The DNA of the CDR3 is TGTGCCAGCAGCTTAGAGATAGGGGGAGTCAAAAACATTCAGTACTTC. This sequence encodes CASSLEIGGVKNIQYF.

This clonotype showed up just a few times. V and J are TRBV20-1 and TRBJ2-7; maybe TRBD2 (6 bases). There are 15 residues in the CDR3. V was cut by 1 base and J by 2 bases, with 15 bases left in between. Germline loops: CDR1 DFQATT, CDR2 SNEGSKA (reference sequence). CDR3 sequence: CSARVVRDLTYEQYF. The CDR3 nucleotides are TGCAGTGCTAGAGTAGTGCGGGATCTTACCTACGAGCAGTACTTC.